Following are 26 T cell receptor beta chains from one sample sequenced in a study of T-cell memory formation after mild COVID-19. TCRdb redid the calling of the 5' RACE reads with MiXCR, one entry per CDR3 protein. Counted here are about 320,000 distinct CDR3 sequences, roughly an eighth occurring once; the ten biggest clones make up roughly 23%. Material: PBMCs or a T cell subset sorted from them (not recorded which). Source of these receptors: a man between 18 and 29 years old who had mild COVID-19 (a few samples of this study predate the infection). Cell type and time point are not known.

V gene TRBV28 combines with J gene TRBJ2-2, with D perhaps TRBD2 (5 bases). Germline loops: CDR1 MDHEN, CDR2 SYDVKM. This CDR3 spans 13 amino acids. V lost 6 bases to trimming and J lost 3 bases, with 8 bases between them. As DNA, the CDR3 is TGTGCCAGCAGCCGGACTTACACCGGGGAGCTGTTTTTT. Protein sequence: CASSRTYTGELFF.

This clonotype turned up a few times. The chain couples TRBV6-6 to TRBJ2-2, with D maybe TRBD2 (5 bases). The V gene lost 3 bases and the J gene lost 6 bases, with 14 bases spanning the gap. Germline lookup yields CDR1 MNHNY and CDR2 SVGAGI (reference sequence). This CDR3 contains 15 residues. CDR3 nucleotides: TGTGCCAGCAGTTATAGCGTTGGGAAGGCCGGGGAGCTGTTTTTT. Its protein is CASSYSVGKAGELFF.

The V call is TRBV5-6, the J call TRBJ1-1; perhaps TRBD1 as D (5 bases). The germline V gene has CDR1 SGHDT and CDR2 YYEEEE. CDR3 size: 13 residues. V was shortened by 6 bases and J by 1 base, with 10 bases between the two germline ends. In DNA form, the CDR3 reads TGTGCCAGCACCTCGGACACGAACACTGAAGCTTTCTTT. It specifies CASTSDTNTEAFF.

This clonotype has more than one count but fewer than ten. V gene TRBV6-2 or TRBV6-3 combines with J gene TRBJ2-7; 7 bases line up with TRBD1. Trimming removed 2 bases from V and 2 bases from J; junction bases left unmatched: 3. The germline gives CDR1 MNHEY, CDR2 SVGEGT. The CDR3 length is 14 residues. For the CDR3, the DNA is TGTGCCAGCAGTTACAGGGGGCTAACCTACGAGCAGTACGTC. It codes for CASSYRGLTYEQYV.

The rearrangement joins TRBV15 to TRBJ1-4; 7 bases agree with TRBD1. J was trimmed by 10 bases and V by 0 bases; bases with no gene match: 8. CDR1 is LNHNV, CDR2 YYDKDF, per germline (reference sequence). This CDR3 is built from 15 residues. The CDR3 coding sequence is TGTGCCACCAGCAGAGATGAGAGGGGGCGCATAAAACTGTTTTTT. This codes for CATSRDERGRIKLFF.

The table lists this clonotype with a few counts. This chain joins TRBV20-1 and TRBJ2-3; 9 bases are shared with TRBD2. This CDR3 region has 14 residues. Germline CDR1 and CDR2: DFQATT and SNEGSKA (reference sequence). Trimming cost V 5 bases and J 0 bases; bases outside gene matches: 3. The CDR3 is CSALTSGSTDTQYF. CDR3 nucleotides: TGCAGTGCTTTGACTAGCGGTAGCACAGATACGCAGTATTTT.

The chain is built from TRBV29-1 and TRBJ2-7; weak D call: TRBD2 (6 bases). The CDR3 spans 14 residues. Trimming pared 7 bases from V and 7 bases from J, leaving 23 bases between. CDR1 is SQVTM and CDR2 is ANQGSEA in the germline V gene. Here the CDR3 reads CSAGSAWDAGEQYF. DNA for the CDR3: TGCAGCGCTGGCTCTGCTTGGGACGCGGGGGAGCAGTACTTC.

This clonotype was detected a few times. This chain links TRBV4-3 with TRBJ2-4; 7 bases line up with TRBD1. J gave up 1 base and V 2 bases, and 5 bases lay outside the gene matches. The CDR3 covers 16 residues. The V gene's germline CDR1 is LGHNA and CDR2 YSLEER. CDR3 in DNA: TGCGCCAGCAGCCAACAGACAGGGCTCGCCAAAAACATTCAGTACTTC. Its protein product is CASSQQTGLAKNIQYF.

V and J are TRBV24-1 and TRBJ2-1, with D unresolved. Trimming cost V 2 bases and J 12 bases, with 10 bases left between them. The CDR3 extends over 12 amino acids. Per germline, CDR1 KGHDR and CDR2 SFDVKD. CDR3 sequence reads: CATSDSDRWQFF. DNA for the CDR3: TGTGCCACCAGTGATTCCGATCGTTGGCAGTTCTTC.

The CDR3 DNA sequence: TGTGCCACCAGTGATTCGACACTAGCGGGGGGGAGGACGAACACCGGGGAGCTGTTTTTT. Amino acids: CATSDSTLAGGRTNTGELFF. The J gene is TRBJ2-2, the V gene TRBV24-1, with 13 nucleotides matching TRBD2. The J segment lost 0 bases and the V segment lost 2 bases, leaving 8 bases of the junction unmatched. This CDR3 contains 20 residues. From germline, CDR1 is KGHDR and CDR2 SFDVKD.

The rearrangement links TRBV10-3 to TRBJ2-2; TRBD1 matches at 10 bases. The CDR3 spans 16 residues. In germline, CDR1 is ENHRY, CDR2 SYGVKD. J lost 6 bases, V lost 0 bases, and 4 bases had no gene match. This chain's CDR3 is CAISESGTGVAGELFF. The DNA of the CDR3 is TGTGCCATCAGTGAGTCGGGGACAGGGGTCGCCGGGGAGCTGTTTTTT.

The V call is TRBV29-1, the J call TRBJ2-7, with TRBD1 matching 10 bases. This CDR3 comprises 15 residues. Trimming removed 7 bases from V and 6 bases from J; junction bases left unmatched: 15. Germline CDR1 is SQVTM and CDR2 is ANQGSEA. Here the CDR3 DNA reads TGCAGCGCAGGGAGGGACAGGGGCGGGTCGGGCGAGCAGTACTTC. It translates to CSAGRDRGGSGEQYF.

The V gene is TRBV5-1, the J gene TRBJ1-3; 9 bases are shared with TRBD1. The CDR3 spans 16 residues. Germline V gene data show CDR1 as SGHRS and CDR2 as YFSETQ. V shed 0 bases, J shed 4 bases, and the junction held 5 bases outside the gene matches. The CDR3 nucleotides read TGCGCCAGCAGCTTGGACAGGGGGCATTACGGAAACACCATATATTTT. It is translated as CASSLDRGHYGNTIYF. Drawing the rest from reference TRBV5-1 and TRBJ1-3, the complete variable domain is KAGVTQTPRYLIKTRGQQVTLSCSPISGHRSVSWYQQTPGQGLQFLFEYFSETQRNKGNFPGRFSGRQFSNSRSEMNVSTLELGDSALYLCASSLDRGHYGNTIYFGEGSWLTVV.

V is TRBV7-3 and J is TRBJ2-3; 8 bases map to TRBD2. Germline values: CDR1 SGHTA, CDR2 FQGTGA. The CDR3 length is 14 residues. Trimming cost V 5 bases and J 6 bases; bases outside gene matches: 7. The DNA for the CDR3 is TGTGCCAGCAGCCCGGGGGGGCCGGGGGATACGCAGTATTTT. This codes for CASSPGGPGDTQYF.

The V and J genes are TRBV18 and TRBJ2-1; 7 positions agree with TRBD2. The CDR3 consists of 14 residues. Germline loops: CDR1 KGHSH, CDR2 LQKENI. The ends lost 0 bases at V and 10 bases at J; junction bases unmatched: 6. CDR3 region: CASSPPASGGEQFF. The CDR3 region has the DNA TGTGCCAGCTCACCACCCGCTAGCGGAGGGGAGCAGTTCTTC.

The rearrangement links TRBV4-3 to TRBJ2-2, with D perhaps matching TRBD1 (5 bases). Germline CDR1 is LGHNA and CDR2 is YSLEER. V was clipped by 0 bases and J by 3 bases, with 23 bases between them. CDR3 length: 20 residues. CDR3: CASSQDNKSGQKFDTGELFF. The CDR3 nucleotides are TGCGCCAGCAGCCAAGATAACAAGTCAGGGCAAAAGTTCGACACCGGGGAGCTGTTTTTT.

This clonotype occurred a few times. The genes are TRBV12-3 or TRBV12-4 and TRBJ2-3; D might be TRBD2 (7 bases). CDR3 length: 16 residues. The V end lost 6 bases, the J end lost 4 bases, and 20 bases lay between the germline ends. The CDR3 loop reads CASRRGLVRGSDTQYF. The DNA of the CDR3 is TGTGCCAGCAGAAGAGGACTAGTAAGGGGGTCAGATACGCAGTATTTT.

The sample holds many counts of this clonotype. CDR3 protein: CASSLMDRFNTF. For the CDR3, the DNA is TGTGCCAGCAGCTTAATGGACAGGTTCAACACCTTC. V is TRBV7-2 and J is TRBJ1-2; 7 nucleotides agree with TRBD1. There are 12 residues in the CDR3. V lost 2 bases, J lost 12 bases, and 6 bases stayed unmatched. Germline V lookup: CDR1 SGHTA, CDR2 FQGNSA.

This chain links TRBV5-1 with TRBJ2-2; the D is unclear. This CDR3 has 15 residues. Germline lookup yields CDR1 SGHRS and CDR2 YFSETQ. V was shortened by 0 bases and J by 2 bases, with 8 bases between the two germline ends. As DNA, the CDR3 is TGCGCCAGCAGCTTGGTCACAGCCAACACCGGGGAGCTGTTTTTT. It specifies CASSLVTANTGELFF.

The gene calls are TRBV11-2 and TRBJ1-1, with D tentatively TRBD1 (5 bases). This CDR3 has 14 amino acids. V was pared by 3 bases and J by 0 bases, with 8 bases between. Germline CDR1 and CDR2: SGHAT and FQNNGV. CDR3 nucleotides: TGTGCCAGCAGCTTCGGGGGATTGAACACTGAAGCTTTCTTT. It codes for CASSFGGLNTEAFF. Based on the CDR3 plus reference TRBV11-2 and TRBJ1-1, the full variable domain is EAGVAQSPRYKIIEKRQSVAFWCNPISGHATLYWYQQILGQGPKLLIQFQNNGVVDDSQLPKDRFSAERLKGVDSTLKIQPAKLEDSAVYLCASSFGGLNTEAFFGQGTRLTVV.

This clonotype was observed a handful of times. The CDR3 is CASRPAGGGNTGELFF. DNA of the CDR3: TGTGCCAGCAGACCTGCTGGCGGGGGTAACACCGGGGAGCTGTTTTTT. The rearrangement links TRBV7-6 to TRBJ2-2; TRBD2 matches at 7 bases. CDR1 and CDR2 (germline): SGHVS, FNYEAQ. This CDR3 is 16 amino acids long. V gave up 6 bases and J gave up 2 bases; unmatched junction bases: 9.

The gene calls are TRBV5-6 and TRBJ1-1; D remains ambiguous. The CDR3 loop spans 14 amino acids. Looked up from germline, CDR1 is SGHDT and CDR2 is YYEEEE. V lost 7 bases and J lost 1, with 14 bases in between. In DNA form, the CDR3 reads TGTGCCAGCCGATGGGTACGACAGAACACTGAAGCTTTCTTT. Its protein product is CASRWVRQNTEAFF.

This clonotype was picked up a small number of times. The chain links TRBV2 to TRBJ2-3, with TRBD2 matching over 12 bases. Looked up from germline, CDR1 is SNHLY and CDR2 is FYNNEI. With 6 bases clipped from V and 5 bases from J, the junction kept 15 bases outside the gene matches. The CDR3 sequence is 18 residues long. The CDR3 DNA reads TGTGCCAGCAGCCGGGGACTAGCGGGCCTAAGAGGACGAGATACGCAGTATTTT. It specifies CASSRGLAGLRGRDTQYF. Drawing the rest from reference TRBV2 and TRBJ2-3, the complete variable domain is EPEVTQTPSHQVTQMGQEVILRCVPISNHLYFYWYRQILGQKVEFLVSFYNNEISEKSEIFDDQFSVERPDGSNFTLKIRSTKLEDSAMYFCASSRGLAGLRGRDTQYFGPGTRLTVL.

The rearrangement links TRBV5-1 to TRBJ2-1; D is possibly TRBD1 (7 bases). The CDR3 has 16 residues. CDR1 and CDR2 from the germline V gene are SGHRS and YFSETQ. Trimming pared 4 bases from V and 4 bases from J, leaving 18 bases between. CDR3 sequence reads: CASSQGGTVSYNEQFF. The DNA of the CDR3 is TGCGCCAGCAGCCAGGGCGGGACAGTCAGTTACAATGAGCAGTTCTTC.

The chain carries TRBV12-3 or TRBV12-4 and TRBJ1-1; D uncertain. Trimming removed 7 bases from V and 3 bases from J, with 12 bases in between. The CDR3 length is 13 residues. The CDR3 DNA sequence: TGTGCCAGCAACCTCCGGGGAGACACTGAAGCTTTCTTT. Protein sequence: CASNLRGDTEAFF.

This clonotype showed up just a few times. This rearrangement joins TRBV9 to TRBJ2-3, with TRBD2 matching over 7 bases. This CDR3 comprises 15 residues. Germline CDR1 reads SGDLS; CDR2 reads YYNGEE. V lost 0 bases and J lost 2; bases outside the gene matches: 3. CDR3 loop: CASSVGLAVTDTQYF. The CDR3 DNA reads TGTGCCAGCAGCGTAGGGCTAGCGGTCACAGATACGCAGTATTTT.